The sequence of this T cell receptor beta chain was determined in a study of OX40 agonist ivuxolimab in advanced cancers. Study-wide results and limits: At 0.1 to 3.0 mg/kg and by week 6, clonal expansion occurred in CD4+ and CD8+ blood T cells.

The CDR3 covers 14 residues. Germline assignment: CDR1 MNHEY and CDR2 SVGAGI. V gave up 5 bases and J gave up 5 bases; unmatched junction bases: 5. This clone was seen more than once but under ten times. What it binds is not known. Profiling relied on immunoSEQ multiplex PCR, and the TCRdb table lists in-frame clones only, not all of them. The sample consists of 66,000 or so clones, about 90% of them appearing once. The clonotype was recovered from an adult with an advanced solid tumor such as melanoma, head and neck, liver or kidney cancer. V usage is TRBV6-5 and J usage is TRBJ1-5; 8 bases line up with TRBD1. Sample: CD4+ or CD8+ T cells sorted from blood, taken in a trial of the OX40 agonist ivuxolimab. The CDR3 is CASSPGQGHQPQHF. CDR3 bases: TGTGCCAGCAGTCCAGGACAGGGACATCAGCCCCAGCATTTT.